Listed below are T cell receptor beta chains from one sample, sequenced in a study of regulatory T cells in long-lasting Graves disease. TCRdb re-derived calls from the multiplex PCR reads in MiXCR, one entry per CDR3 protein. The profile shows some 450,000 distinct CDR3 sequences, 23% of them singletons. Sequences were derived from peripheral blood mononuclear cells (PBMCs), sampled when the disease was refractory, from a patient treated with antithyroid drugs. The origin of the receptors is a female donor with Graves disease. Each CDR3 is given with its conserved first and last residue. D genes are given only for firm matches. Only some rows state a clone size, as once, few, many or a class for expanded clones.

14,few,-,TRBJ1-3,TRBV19,TGTGCCAGTAGTCTGCAGGGTGATGGAAACACCATATATTTT,CASSLQGDGNTIYF
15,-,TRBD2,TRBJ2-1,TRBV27,TGTGCCAGCAGCCGACTAGCGGGATCGGCAAATGAGCAGTTCTTC,CASSRLAGSANEQFF
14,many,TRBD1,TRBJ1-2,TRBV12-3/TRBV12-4,TGTGCCAGCAGCGGACAGGTTCTGACCTATGGCTACACCTTC,CASSGQVLTYGYTF
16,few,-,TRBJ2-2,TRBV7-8,TGTGCCAGCAGCCCTCGGTTAGCGTCGAACACCGGGGAGCTGTTTTTT,CASSPRLASNTGELFF
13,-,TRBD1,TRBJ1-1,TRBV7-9,TGTGCCAGCAGCCGCAGCGAAACAGGGGGAGCTTTCTTT,CASSRSETGGAFF
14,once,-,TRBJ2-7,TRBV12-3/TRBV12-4,TGTGCCAGCGCCCTCCCGGGGACCGCGAGAGAGCAGTACTTC,CASALPGTAREQYF
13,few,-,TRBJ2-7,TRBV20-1,TGCAGTGCTATCGCAGAGATTTCCTACGAGCAGTACTTC,CSAIAEISYEQYF
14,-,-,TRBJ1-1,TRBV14,TGTGCCAGCAGCCAAGATGGCGGAAACACTGAAGCTTTCTTT,CASSQDGGNTEAFF
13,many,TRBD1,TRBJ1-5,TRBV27,TGTGCCAGCAGTGGGACAGGGGGGCAGCCCCAGCATTTT,CASSGTGGQPQHF
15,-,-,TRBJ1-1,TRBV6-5,TGTGCCAGCAGCTACCGGGGCAGGGGAAACACTGAAGCTTTCTTT,CASSYRGRGNTEAFF
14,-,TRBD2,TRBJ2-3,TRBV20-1,TGCAGTGCTGCTCCGGGACTAGCTACAGATACGCAGTATTTT,CSAAPGLATDTQYF
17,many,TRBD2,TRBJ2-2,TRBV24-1,TGTGCCACCAGTGATTTTACCAGCGGGAGTTTCACCGGGGAGCTGTTTTTT,CATSDFTSGSFTGELFF
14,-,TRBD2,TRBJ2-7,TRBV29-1,TGCAGCGTTGAACCGGGACTAGGGCACTACGAGCAGTACTTC,CSVEPGLGHYEQYF
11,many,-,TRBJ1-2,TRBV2,TGTGCCAGCGGTCCAGCCTATGGCTACACCTTC,CASGPAYGYTF
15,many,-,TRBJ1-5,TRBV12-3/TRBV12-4,TGTGCCAGCAGCTTCAGGGCTGGGAGCAATCAGCCCCAGCATTTT,CASSFRAGSNQPQHF
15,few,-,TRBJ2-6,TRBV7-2,TGTGCCAGCAGCGAACAGCGGAGCTGGGCCAACGTCCTGACTTTC,CASSEQRSWANVLTF
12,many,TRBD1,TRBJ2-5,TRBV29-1,TGCAGCGTCTCAGGGACAGAAGGGACCCAGTACTTC,CSVSGTEGTQYF